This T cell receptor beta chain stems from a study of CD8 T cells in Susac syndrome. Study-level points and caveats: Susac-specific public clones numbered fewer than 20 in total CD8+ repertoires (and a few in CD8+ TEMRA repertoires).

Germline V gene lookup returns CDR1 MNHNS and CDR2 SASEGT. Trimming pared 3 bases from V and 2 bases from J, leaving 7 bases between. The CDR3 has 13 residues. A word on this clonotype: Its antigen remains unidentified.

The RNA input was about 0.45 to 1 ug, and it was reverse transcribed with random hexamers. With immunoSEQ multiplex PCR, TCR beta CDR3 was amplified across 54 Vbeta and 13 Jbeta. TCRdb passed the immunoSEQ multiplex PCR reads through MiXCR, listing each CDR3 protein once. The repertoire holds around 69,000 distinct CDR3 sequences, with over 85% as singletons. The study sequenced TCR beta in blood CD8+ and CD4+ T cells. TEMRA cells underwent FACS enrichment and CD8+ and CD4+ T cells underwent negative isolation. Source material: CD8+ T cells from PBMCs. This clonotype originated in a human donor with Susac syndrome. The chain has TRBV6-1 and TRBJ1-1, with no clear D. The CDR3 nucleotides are TGTGCCAGCAGTGAGACCGGAAACACTGAAGCTTTCTTT. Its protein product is CASSETGNTEAFF.